This is a list of T cell receptor beta chains from one sample in a study of T cell changes during pregnancy in multiple sclerosis. Sequencing was performed with immunoSEQ multiplex PCR; in TCRdb, only in-frame clones are kept and a portion is missing. This repertoire shows around 130,000 clones, approximately 93% found once; its top ten account for under 7%. The material sequenced was peripheral blood, taken before pregnancy. Source of these receptors: a female donor with multiple sclerosis, enrolled in a pregnancy study. CDR3s include the opening cysteine and the closing phenylalanine or tryptophan. Each record gives: V gene, J gene, CDR3 protein.

>TRBV7-7|TRBJ2-7
CASSLGSPAGGPGEQYF
>TRBV7-2|TRBJ2-7
CASSAREARGAQYF
>TRBV20-1|TRBJ2-7
CSASNYEQYF
>TRBV28|TRBJ1-1
CASSSGGPNTEAFF
>TRBV2|TRBJ2-3
CASCPRIAGASDTQYF
>TRBV10-3|TRBJ1-5
CAIAGAGNQPQHF
>TRBV12-5|TRBJ2-1
CASGLAAQGHEQFF
>TRBV7-2|TRBJ1-5
CASSSGTGRAQPQHF
>TRBV19|TRBJ2-2
CASSIQAYTGELFF
>TRBV2|TRBJ2-2
CASRLGQSTGELFF
>TRBV6-5|TRBJ1-1
CATSTLITANTEAFF
>TRBV7-9|TRBJ2-7
CASSPGGLLGDEQYF
>TRBV4-1|TRBJ2-5
CASSHQNSIGGVVRETQYF
>TRBV4-1|TRBJ2-3
CASSQVARARGPSIVTDTQYF
>TRBV2|TRBJ1-5
CASAYGNQPQHF
>TRBV6-1|TRBJ1-1
CASSQRVAGNSEAFF
>TRBV7-2|TRBJ2-7
CASSPTTGASYEQYF
>TRBV18|TRBJ1-1
CASSDGTGVTEAFF
>TRBV5-6|TRBJ2-5
CASSSLLQQGWGETQYF
>TRBV9|TRBJ1-2
CASSDGTGDVGGGYTF
>TRBV5-6|TRBJ2-5
CASSLGQEGETQYF
>TRBV4-1|TRBJ1-1
CASSQGLVNTEAFF
>TRBV6-1|TRBJ2-2
CASSATSGRSAPGSCFF
>TRBV11-1|TRBJ1-1
CASSRTSVNTEAFF
>TRBV5-4|TRBJ1-1
CASSQTTGVGTEAFF
>TRBV5-4|TRBJ2-3
CASSRGLAGSVTDTQYF
>TRBV21-1|TRBJ1-2
CASSRTGRDGYTF
>TRBV6-5|TRBJ1-2
CASHTGVNYGYTF
>TRBV10-3|TRBJ2-1
CAIGSGGGYEQFF
>TRBV6-5|TRBJ1-5
CASSETGTVMPQHF
>TRBV20-1|TRBJ2-1
CSAKSGRRQFF
>TRBV6-1|TRBJ1-5
CASSEIFGQPAGQPQHF
>TRBV9|TRBJ2-1
CASSPRYNEQFF
>TRBV28|TRBJ1-4
CASSLLGAELSTNEKLFF
>TRBV6-4|TRBJ2-2
CASSENSDTGELFF
>TRBV19|TRBJ2-7
CASKSGDYEQYF
>TRBV7-8|TRBJ1-2
CASSFPRDRERGHGYTF
>TRBV30|TRBJ1-2
CAWGDSRLSGYTF
>TRBV7-2|TRBJ1-2
CASSLEAGNYGYTF
>TRBV30|TRBJ1-2
CAWSRGGQGSGGYTF
>TRBV5-4|TRBJ1-1
CASSLLQGNTEAFF
>TRBV9|TRBJ2-7
CASSPRTGNVEQYF
>TRBV2|TRBJ1-2
CASKQYGVSYGYTF
>TRBV28|TRBJ1-1
CASSQTGLDTEAFF
>TRBV28|TRBJ2-5
CASRSGQGLETQYF
>TRBV30|TRBJ2-6
CAWSIGQVHSGANVLTF
>TRBV27|TRBJ2-7
CASSLYPGQFSYEQYF
>TRBV7-8|TRBJ2-5
CASSSGVRDRGSETQYF